This T cell receptor (beta chain) was captured by sequencing in a study of beta chain features in type 1 diabetes. In the study overall: Investigators examined 85 million to 110 million sorted cells across all samples.

One heparinised blood draw, averaging about 100 mL, came from each donor. Findings of the study overall: For patients, the naive, central memory and Treg TCRB repertoires appeared more alike than for healthy donors. In cDNA sequencing, cells with high TCR expression could be over-represented. All four CD4+ subsets from Type 1 diabetes patients carried moderately but significantly shorter TCRB CDR3s.

A remark on this clone: What it binds is not known.

Isolated RNA was reverse transcribed in full, so expressed TCRB transcripts were sequenced. Sequencing was performed with immunoSEQ multiplex PCR; in TCRdb, only in-frame clones are kept and a portion is missing. Of 600,000 to 700,000 clones in the sample, 9.5% to 15% are singletons; the top ten hold 0.095% to 0.15%. Trimming cost V 6 bases and J 0 bases; bases outside gene matches: 4. Germline V gene sequence: CDR1 MNHEY, CDR2 SVGAGI. This CDR3 is 14 amino acids long. Source material: naive CD4+ T cells from blood. This clonotype was obtained from a man aged 30 to 45 with type 1 diabetes. The rearrangement joins TRBV6-5 to TRBJ1-1; 7 bases map to TRBD1. This chain's CDR3 is CASRRGTVNTEAFF. The CDR3, as DNA: TGTGCCAGCAGACGAGGGACAGTGAACACTGAAGCTTTCTTT.